What follows are 9 T cell receptor beta chains derived from one specimen sequenced in a study of regulatory T cells in long-lasting Graves disease. Time point indicated: persistent/refractory GD, antithyroid drugs over 5 years with positive TRAb. Researchers made the TCR library from RNA that was extracted from PBMCs. To make TCR beta libraries, researchers used iRepertoire HTBI primers and Arm-PCR of CDR3 regions. From the multiplex PCR reads, TCRdb called clonotypes with MiXCR, one entry per CDR3 protein. The data hold hundreds of thousands of distinct CDR3 sequences, with around 20% observed a single time. The sample in question was peripheral blood mononuclear cells (PBMCs), obtained when the disease was refractory, from a patient treated with antithyroid drugs. These receptors originate from a female donor with Graves disease.

This clonotype was seen ten or more times. The chain links TRBV28 to TRBJ2-7, with TRBD1 matching 7 bases. Germline V gene data show CDR1 as MDHEN and CDR2 as SYDVKM. V shed 5 bases, J shed 0 bases, and the junction held 4 bases outside the gene matches. The CDR3 runs to 14 residues. CDR3 residues: CASSIQGHSYEQYF. In DNA form, the CDR3 reads TGTGCCAGCAGTATACAGGGGCACTCCTACGAGCAGTACTTC.

This clonotype was detected only a few times. The V gene is TRBV28, the J gene TRBJ1-3; D remains unclear. Trimming left V 6 bases short and J 11 bases short, with 14 bases between. This CDR3 is 12 amino acids long. Germline CDR1 and CDR2: MDHEN and SYDVKM. CDR3 in amino acids: CASSPARRAIYF. The DNA of the CDR3 is TGTGCCAGCAGCCCGGCCCGTAGAGCCATATATTTT.

The table lists this clonotype with a few counts. This chain links TRBV5-6 with TRBJ1-3; the D gene is possibly TRBD1 (6 bases). Trimming left V 0 bases short and J 0 bases short, with 7 bases between. Germline values: CDR1 SGHDT, CDR2 YYEEEE. This CDR3 comprises 15 residues. The CDR3 protein is CASSLGTDSGNTIYF. DNA for the CDR3: TGTGCCAGCAGCTTGGGGACAGACTCTGGAAACACCATATATTTT.

This clonotype was counted many times. This chain links TRBV11-2 with TRBJ1-5, with TRBD1 matching over 8 bases. J lost 2 bases, V lost 5 bases, and 5 bases had no gene match. CDR1 and CDR2 from the germline V gene are SGHAT and FQNNGV. The CDR3 extends over 15 amino acids. CDR3 protein: CASSLDRDGNQPQHF. CDR3 DNA: TGTGCCAGCAGCCTGGACAGGGACGGCAATCAGCCCCAGCATTTT.

The table lists this clonotype with many counts. The J gene is TRBJ2-7, the V gene TRBV5-1, with 10 bases matching TRBD1. The CDR3 contains 14 residues. V shed 3 bases, J shed 6 bases, and the junction held 6 bases outside the gene matches. CDR1 is SGHRS, CDR2 YFSETQ, per germline. This CDR3 is CASSWGDRGPEQYF. In DNA, the CDR3 is TGCGCCAGCAGCTGGGGGGACAGGGGACCCGAGCAGTACTTC.

This clonotype was detected many times. The chain carries TRBV29-1 and TRBJ1-1; possible D gene TRBD1, 5 bases. The V end lost 5 bases, the J end lost 1 base, and 14 bases lay between the germline ends. Germline loops: CDR1 SQVTM, CDR2 ANQGSEA. This CDR3 spans 14 amino acids. As DNA, the CDR3 is TGCAGCGTTCGCCCACAGGACACGAACACTGAAGCTTTCTTT. Translated, it gives CSVRPQDTNTEAFF. Drawing the rest from reference TRBV29-1 and TRBJ1-1, the complete variable domain is SAVISQKPSRDICQRGTSLTIQCQVDSQVTMMFWYRQQPGQSLTLIATANQGSEATYESGFVIDKFPISRPNLTFSTLTVSNMSPEDSSIYLCSVRPQDTNTEAFFGQGTRLTVV.

The J gene is TRBJ2-6, the V gene TRBV6-2 or TRBV6-3, with 7 bases matching TRBD1. After removal of 6 bases from V and 2 bases from J, the junction contained 7 bases not matched to a gene. There are 16 residues in the CDR3. In germline, CDR1 is MNHEY, CDR2 SVGEGT. CDR3 sequence: CASRQDRVAGANVLTF. The CDR3, as DNA: TGTGCCAGCAGACAAGACAGGGTGGCTGGGGCCAACGTCCTGACTTTC.

This clonotype was seen ten or more times. The chain uses TRBV7-9 and TRBJ2-5; D might be TRBD2 (5 bases). The V gene lost 8 bases and the J gene lost 4 bases, with 8 bases spanning the gap. The V gene's germline CDR1 is SEHNR and CDR2 FQNEAQ (reference sequence). The CDR3 is 11 residues long. The CDR3 protein is CASQSGETQYF. The DNA of the CDR3 is TGTGCCAGCCAGAGCGGAGAGACCCAGTACTTC.

This clonotype was seen repeatedly, ten times or more. This chain uses TRBV2 with TRBJ1-2, with TRBD1 identical over 10 bases. After removal of 7 bases from V and 7 bases from J, the junction contained 15 bases not matched to a gene. Germline V gene lookup returns CDR1 SNHLY and CDR2 FYNNEI. The CDR3 has 16 residues. The CDR3 protein is CASTTLTGGASSGYTF. In DNA form, the CDR3 reads TGTGCCAGCACCACTTTGACAGGGGGCGCATCATCTGGCTACACCTTC.